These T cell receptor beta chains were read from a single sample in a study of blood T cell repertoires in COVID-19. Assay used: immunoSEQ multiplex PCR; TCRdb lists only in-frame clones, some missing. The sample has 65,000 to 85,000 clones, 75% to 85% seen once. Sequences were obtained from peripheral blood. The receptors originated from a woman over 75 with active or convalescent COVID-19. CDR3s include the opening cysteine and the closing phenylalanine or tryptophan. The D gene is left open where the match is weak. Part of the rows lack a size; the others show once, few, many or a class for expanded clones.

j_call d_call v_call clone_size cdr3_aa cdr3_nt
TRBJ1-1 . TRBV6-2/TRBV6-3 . CASSPLRGSGVEAFF TGTGCCAGCAGTCCCCTACGGGGGAGTGGTGTTGAAGCTTTCTTT
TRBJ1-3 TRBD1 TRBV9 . CASSPGQRGNTIYF TGTGCCAGCAGCCCGGGACAGCGGGGAAACACCATATATTTT
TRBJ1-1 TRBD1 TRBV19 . CASLETGGITEAFF TGTGCCAGTCTCGAAACAGGGGGCATCACTGAAGCTTTCTTT
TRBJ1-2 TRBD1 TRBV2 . CASSVGTAYGYTF TGTGCCAGCAGTGTTGGGACAGCATATGGCTACACCTTC
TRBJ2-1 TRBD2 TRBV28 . CASSFFLGLAGGRIGEQFF TGTGCCAGCAGTTTTTTCCTAGGACTAGCGGGAGGGCGGATCGGTGAGCAGTTCTTC
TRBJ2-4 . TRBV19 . CASSTSTRTPQYF TGTGCCAGTAGTACCTCGACTAGAACCCCTCAGTACTTC
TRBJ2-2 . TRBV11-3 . CASSIAGRTGELFF TGTGCCAGCAGCATTGCAGGGAGGACCGGGGAGCTGTTTTTT
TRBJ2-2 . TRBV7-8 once CASSPYTGSYTGELFF TGTGCCAGCAGCCCCTATACCGGGTCCTACACCGGGGAGCTGTTTTTT
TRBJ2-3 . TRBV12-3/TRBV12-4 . CASRTLYTQYF TGTGCCAGCAGGACATTGTATACGCAGTATTTT
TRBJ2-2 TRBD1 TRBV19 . CASSPQGATGELFF TGTGCCAGTAGTCCGCAGGGGGCGACCGGGGAGCTGTTTTTT